This is a list of T cell receptor beta chains from one sample in a study of blood T cell repertoires in COVID-19. Clones were read by immunoSEQ multiplex PCR, and TCRdb kept only the in-frame ones, dropping some. The table includes 150,000 to 200,000 clones, over 75% detected once. The sample taken for sequencing was peripheral blood. These receptors were collected from a man aged 35 to 55 with active or convalescent COVID-19. CDR3s include the opening cysteine and the closing phenylalanine or tryptophan. Fields, in order: V gene, CDR3 length, J gene, CDR3 protein.

>TRBV30|13|TRBJ2-7
CAWSVRGSYEQYF
>TRBV5-1|14|TRBJ1-1
CASSREAGDTEAFF
>TRBV18|16|TRBJ2-2
CASSPWRDRGAGELFF
>TRBV7-2|14|TRBJ1-2
CASSISDRGYGYTF
>TRBV5-1|17|TRBJ1-1
CASSLTRGNHPNTEAFF
>TRBV19|15|TRBJ1-5
CASSAGGRSNQPQHF
>TRBV5-5|17|TRBJ2-3
CASSRGTSGDFTDTQYF
>TRBV27|13|TRBJ2-1
CASSLKLFNEQFF
>TRBV5-1|15|TRBJ1-1
CASSANRGRGTEAFF
>TRBV4-3|13|TRBJ1-1
CASSQQGAGEAFF
>TRBV12-1|13|TRBJ2-7
CASSFGGGYEQYF
>TRBV5-5|15|TRBJ1-5
CASSTGQGINQPQHF
>TRBV7-2|14|TRBJ2-7
CASSLSSMVGEQYF
>TRBV3-1/TRBV3-2|14|TRBJ2-5
CASSQDGGPETQYF
>TRBV3-1/TRBV3-2|16|TRBJ2-5
CASSQALPLGGETQYF